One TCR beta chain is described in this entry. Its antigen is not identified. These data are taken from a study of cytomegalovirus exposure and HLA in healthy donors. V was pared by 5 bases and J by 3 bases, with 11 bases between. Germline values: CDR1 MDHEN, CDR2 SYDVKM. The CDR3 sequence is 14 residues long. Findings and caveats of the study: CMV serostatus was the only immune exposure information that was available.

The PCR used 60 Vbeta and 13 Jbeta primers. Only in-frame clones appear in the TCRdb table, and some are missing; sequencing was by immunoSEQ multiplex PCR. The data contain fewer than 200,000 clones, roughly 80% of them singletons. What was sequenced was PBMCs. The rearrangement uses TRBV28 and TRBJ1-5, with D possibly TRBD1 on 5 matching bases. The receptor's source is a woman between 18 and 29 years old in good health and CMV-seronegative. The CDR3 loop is CASSPGNHNQPQHF. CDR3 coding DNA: TGTGCCAGCAGTCCAGGGAACCACAATCAGCCCCAGCATTTT. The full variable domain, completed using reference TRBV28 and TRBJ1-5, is DVKVTQSSRYLVKRTGEKVFLECVQDMDHENMFWYRQDPGLGLRLIYFSYDVKMKEKGDIPEGYSVSREKKERFSLILESASTNQTSMYLCASSPGNHNQPQHFGDGTRLSIL.